This T cell receptor beta chain came from a study of blood T cell repertoires in COVID-19. For the study at large: There were acute and convalescent COVID-19 samples, and they came from the United States, Italy and Spain.

Generated by immunoSEQ multiplex PCR, the TCRdb table keeps only in-frame clones and is missing some. Found here are around 140,000 clones, more than 70% of them singletons; the top ten hold about 1.5%. The trim removed 2 bases at V and 1 base at J, leaving 3 bases unmatched. The CDR3 covers 15 residues. Per the germline V gene, CDR1 is SGHRS and CDR2 is YFSETQ. The TCR originated in a human donor in a cohort sampled during active COVID-19. Sequencing was done on a sample of peripheral blood. The V call is TRBV5-1, the J call TRBJ2-3; TRBD2 aligns across 8 bases. CDR3 DNA sequence: TGCGCCAGCAGCTTTGGACTAGCCCGCACAGATACGCAGTATTTT. Translation: CASSFGLARTDTQYF.